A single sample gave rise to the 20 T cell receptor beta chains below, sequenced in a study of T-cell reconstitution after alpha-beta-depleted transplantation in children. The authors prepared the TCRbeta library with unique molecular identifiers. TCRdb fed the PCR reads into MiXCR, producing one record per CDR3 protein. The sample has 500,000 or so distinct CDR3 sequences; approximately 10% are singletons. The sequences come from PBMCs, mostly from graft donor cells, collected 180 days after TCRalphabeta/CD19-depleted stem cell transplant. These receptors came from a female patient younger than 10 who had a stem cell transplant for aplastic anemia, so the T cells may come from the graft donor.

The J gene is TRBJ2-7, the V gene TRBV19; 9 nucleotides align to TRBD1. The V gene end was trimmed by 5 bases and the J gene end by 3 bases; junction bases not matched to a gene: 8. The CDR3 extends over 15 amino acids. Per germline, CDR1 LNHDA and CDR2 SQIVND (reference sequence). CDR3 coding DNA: TGTGCCAGTAGTCAGTACCCGGGACAGGGCTACGAGCAGTACTTC. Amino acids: CASSQYPGQGYEQYF. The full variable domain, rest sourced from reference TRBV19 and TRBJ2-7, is DGGITQSPKYLFRKEGQNVTLSCEQNLNHDAMYWYRQDPGQGLRLIYYSQIVNDFQKGDIAEGYSVSREKKESFPLTVTSAQKNPTAFYLCASSQYPGQGYEQYFGPGTRLTVT.

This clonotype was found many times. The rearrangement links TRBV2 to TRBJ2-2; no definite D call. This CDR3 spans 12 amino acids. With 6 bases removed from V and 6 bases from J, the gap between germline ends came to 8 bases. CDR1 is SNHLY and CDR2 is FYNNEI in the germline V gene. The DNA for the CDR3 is TGTGCCAGCAGGGTACAAGCCGGGGAGCTGTTTTTT. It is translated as CASRVQAGELFF.

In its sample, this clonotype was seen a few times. The CDR3 region is CASSLRDGNSPLHF. The CDR3 bases are TGTGCCAGCAGCTTAAGGGACGGGAATTCACCCCTCCACTTT. V usage is TRBV7-2 and J usage is TRBJ1-6; D is perhaps TRBD1 (5 bases). The CDR3 runs to 14 residues. Trimming took off 2 bases at V and 7 bases at J, with 9 bases between the two ends. Germline-derived CDR1 and CDR2 are SGHTA and FQGNSA.

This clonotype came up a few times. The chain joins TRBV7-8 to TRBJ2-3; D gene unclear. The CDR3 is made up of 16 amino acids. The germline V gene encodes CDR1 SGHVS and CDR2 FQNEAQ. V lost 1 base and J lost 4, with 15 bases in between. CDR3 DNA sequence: TGTGCCAGCAGCTTAGGCTGGGGAATTAATGCAGATACGCAGTATTTT. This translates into CASSLGWGINADTQYF.

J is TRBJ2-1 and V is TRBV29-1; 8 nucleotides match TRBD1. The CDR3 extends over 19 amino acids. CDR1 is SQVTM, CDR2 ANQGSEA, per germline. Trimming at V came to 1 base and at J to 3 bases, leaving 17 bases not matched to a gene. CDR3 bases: TGCAGCGTTGAAGGATGGACAGGGTTAGGAGAACGTCTCTACAATGAGCAGTTCTTC. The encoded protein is CSVEGWTGLGERLYNEQFF.

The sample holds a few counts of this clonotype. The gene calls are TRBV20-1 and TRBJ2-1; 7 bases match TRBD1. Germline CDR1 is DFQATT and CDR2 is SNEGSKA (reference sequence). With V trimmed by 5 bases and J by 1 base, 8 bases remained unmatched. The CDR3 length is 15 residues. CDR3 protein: CSAQGERRSYNEQFF. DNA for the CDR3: TGCAGTGCTCAGGGGGAGCGAAGGTCCTACAATGAGCAGTTCTTC.

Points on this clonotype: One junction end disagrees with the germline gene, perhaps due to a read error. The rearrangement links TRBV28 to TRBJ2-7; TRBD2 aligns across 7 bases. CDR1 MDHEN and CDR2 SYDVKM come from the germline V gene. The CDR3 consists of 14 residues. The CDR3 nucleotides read TGTTCCAGCCGTTGGGAGCGGGGTTACTACGAGCAGTACTTC. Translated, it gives CSSRWERGYYEQYF.

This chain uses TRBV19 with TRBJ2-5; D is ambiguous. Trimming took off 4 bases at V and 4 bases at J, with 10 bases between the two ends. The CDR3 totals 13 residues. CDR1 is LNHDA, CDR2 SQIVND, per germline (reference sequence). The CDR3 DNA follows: TGTGCCAGTAGTAAAGGGATTCGAGAGACCCAGTACTTC. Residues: CASSKGIRETQYF.

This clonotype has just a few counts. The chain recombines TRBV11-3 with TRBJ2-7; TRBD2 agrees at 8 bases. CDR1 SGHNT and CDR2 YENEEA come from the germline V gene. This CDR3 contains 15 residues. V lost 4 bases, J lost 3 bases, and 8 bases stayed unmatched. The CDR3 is CASSSRGAGGYEQYV. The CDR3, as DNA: TGTGCCAGCAGCTCCCGGGGGGCGGGAGGCTACGAGCAGTACGTC.

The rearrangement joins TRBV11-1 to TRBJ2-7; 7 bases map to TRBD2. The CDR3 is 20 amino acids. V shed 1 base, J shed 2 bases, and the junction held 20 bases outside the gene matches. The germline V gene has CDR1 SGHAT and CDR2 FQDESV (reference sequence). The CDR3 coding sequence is TGTGCCAGCAGCTTAGATGAGCGGGGCTGGCGACTGCGCCCACCCTACGAGCAGTACGTC. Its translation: CASSLDERGWRLRPPYEQYV.

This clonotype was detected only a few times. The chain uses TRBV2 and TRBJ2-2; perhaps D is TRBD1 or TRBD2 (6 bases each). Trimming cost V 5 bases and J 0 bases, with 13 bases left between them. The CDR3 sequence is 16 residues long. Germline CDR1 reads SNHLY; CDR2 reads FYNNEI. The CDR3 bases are TGTGCCAGCAGTCGACTAGGGGGAACGAACACCGGGGAGCTGTTTTTT. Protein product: CASSRLGGTNTGELFF.

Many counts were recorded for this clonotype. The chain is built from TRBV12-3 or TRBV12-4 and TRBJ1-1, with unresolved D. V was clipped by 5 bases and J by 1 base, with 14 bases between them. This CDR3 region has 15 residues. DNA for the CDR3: TGTGCCAGCAGTCCCCCGCGTGGGAGGAACACTGAAGCTTTCTTT. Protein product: CASSPPRGRNTEAFF.

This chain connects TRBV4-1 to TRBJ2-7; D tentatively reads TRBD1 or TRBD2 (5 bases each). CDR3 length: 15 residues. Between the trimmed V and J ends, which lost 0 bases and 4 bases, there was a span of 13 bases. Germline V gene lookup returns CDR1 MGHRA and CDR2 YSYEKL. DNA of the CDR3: TGCGCCAGCAGCCAAGAAGAGGGGTGGGGATACGAGCAGTACGTC. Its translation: CASSQEEGWGYEQYV.

The CDR3 region is CASSLAQNGELFF. CDR3 sequence (DNA): TGTGCCAGCAGCTTAGCGCAGAACGGGGAGCTGTTTTTT. The chain recombines TRBV7-2 with TRBJ2-2; no clear D. This CDR3 comprises 13 residues. V was shortened by 0 bases and J by 7 bases, with 6 bases between the two germline ends. CDR1 and CDR2 (germline): SGHTA, FQGNSA.

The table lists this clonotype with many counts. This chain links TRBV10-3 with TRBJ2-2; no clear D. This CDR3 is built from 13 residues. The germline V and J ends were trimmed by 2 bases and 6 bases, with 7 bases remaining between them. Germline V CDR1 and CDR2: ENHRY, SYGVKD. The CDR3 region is CAISELLPGELFF. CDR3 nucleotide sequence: TGTGCCATCAGTGAGCTCCTCCCCGGGGAGCTGTTTTTT.

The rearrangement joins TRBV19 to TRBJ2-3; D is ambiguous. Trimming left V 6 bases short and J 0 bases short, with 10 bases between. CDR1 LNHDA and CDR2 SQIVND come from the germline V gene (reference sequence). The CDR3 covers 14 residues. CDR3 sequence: CASRGPLSTDTQYF. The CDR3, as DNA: TGTGCCAGTAGAGGACCCCTTAGCACAGATACGCAGTATTTT.

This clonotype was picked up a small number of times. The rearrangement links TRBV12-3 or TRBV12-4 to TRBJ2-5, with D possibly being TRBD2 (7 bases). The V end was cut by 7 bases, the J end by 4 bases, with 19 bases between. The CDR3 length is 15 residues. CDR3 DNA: TGTGCCAGCACCATACTGGGGGGGCCGGGAGAGACCCAGTACTTC. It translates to CASTILGGPGETQYF.

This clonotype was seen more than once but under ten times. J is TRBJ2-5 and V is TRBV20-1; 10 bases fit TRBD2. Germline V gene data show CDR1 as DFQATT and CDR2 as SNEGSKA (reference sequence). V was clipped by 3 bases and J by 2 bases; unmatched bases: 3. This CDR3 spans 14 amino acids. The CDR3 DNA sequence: TGCAGTGCTAGTTCTAGCGGGGGACAAGAGACCCAGTACTTC. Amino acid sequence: CSASSSGGQETQYF.

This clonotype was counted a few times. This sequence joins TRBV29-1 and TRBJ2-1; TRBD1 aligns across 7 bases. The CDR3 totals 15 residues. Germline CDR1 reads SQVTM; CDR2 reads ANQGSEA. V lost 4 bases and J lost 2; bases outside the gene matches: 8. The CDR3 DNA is TGCAGCGTTGCCCTCTACAGGGGCCCCTACAATGAGCAGTTCTTC. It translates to CSVALYRGPYNEQFF.

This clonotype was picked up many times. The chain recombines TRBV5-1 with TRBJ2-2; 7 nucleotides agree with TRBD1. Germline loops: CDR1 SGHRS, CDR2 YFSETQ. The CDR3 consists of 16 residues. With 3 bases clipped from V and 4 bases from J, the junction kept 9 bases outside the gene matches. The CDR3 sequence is CASSSVGQSGTGELFF. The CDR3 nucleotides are TGCGCCAGCAGCTCGGTGGGACAGAGTGGCACCGGGGAGCTGTTTTTT.